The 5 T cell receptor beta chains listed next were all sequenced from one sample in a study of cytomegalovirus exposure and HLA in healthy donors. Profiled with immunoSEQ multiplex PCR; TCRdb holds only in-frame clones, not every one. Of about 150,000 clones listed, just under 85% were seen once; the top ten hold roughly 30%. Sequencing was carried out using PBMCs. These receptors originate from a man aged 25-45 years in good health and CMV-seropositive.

This CDR3 is CASSPRSGQMNTEAFF. In nucleotides, the CDR3 is TGTGCCAGCAGCCCCCGATCAGGGCAGATGAACACTGAAGCTTTCTTT. The V call is TRBV11-1, the J call TRBJ1-1; D is perhaps TRBD1 (5 bases). Trimming removed 5 bases from V and 0 bases from J, with 16 bases in between. The CDR3 runs to 16 residues. Germline CDR1 and CDR2: SGHAT and FQDESV (reference sequence). Combining the CDR3 with reference TRBV11-1 and TRBJ1-1 gives the whole variable domain EAEVAQSPRYKITEKSQAVAFWCDPISGHATLYWYRQILGQGPELLVQFQDESVVDDSQLPKDRFSAERLKGVDSTLKIQPAELGDSAMYLCASSPRSGQMNTEAFFGQGTRLTVV.

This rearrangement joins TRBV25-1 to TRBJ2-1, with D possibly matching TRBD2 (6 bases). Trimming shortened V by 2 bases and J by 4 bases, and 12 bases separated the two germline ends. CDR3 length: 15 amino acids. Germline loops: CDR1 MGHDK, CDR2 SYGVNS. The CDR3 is CASSEGDSSYNEQFF. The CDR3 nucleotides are TGTGCCAGCAGTGAAGGGGACTCCTCATACAATGAGCAGTTCTTC.

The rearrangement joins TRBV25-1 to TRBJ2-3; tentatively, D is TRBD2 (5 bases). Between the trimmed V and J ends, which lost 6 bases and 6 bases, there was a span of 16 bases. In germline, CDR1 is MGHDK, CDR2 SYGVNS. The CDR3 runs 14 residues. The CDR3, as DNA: TGTGCCAGCAGCGGGGAGCGAGGCTGGGATACGCAGTATTTT. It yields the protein CASSGERGWDTQYF.

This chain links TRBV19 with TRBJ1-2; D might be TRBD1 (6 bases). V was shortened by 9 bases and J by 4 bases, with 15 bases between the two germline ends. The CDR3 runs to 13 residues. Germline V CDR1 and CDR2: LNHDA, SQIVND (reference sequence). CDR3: CASQNRVPYGYTF. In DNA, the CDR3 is TGTGCCAGCCAGAACAGGGTGCCCTATGGCTACACCTTC.

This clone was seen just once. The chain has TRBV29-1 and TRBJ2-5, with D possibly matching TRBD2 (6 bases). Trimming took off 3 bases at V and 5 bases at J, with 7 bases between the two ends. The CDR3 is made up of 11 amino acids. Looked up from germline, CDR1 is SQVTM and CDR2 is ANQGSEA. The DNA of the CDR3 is TGCAGCGTTGATGCGGGGGAGACCCAGTACTTC. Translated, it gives CSVDAGETQYF.